This record concerns one T cell receptor beta chain sequence. Its antigen remains unknown. The time point denotes: newly diagnosed GD, antithyroid drugs for less than 3 months. Making the TCR library involved RNA that had been extracted from PBMCs. The data originate from a study of regulatory T cells in long-lasting Graves disease. The CDR3 runs to 15 residues. Germline CDR1 is MNHEY and CDR2 is SMNVEV (reference sequence). V lost 4 bases, J lost 3 bases, and 1 base stayed unmatched. Findings and limits, study-wide: The sample size was small, and this may have reduced accuracy. Newly diagnosed Graves' patients exceeded persistent ones in TCR diversity.

Construction of the TCR beta libraries employed iRepertoire HTBI primers in conjunction with Arm-PCR of CDR3 regions. TCRdb re-called the multiplex PCR reads with MiXCR, one entry per CDR3 protein. Of approximately 560,000 distinct CDR3 sequences in the sample, roughly a sixth were seen once. The sample was also reused in another study, on T cells in Graves' hyperthyroidism and ophthalmopathy.

Sequencing was performed on peripheral blood mononuclear cells (PBMCs), taken at new diagnosis, from a patient treated with antithyroid drugs. This rearrangement joins TRBV27 to TRBJ2-5; 14 nucleotides match TRBD2. This clonotype originated in a man between 18 and 35 years old with Graves disease. CDR3 nucleotide sequence: TGTGCCAGCAGTTCGGGACTAGCGGGAGAAGAGACCCAGTACTTC. As protein: CASSSGLAGEETQYF.